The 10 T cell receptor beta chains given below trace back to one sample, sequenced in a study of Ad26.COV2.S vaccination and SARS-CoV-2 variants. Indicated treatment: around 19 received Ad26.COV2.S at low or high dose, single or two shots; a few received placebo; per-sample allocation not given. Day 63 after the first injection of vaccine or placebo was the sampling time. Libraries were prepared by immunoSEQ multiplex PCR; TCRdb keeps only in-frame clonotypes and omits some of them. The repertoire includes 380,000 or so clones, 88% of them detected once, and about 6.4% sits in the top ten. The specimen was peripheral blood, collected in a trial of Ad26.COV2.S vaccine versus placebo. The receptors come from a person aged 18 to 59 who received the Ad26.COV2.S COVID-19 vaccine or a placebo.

CDR3 in amino acids: CASSYSPGDSRNGYTF. The CDR3 region has the DNA TGTGCCAGCAGTTACTCGCCCGGGGACAGCCGCAATGGCTACACCTTC. The chain is built from TRBV6-5 and TRBJ1-2, with 7 positions matching TRBD1. Germline CDR1 is MNHEY and CDR2 is SVGAGI. The CDR3 covers 16 residues. The trim removed 0 bases at V and 6 bases at J, leaving 10 bases unmatched.

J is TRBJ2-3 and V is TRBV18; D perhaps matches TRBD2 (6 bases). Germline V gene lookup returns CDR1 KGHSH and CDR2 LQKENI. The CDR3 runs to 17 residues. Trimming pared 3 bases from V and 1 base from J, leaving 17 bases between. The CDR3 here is CASSPERGGARTDTQYF. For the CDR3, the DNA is TGTGCCAGCTCACCTGAGAGGGGCGGGGCGCGCACAGATACGCAGTATTTT.

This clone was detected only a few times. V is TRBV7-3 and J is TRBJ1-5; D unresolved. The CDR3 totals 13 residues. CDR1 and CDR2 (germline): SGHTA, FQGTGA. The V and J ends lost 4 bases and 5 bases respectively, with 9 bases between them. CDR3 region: CASSSLPDQPQHF. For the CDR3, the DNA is TGTGCCAGCAGCTCCTTACCCGATCAGCCCCAGCATTTT.

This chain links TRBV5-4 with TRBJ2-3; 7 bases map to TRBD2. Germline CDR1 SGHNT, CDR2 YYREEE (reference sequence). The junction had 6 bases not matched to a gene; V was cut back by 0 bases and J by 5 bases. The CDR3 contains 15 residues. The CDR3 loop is CASSLGAGVVDTQYF. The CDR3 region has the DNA TGTGCCAGCAGCTTGGGGGCGGGAGTGGTAGATACGCAGTATTTT.

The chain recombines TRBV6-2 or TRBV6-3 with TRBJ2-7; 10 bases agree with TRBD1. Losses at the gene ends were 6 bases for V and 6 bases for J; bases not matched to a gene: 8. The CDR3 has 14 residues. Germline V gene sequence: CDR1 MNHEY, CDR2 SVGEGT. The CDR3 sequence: CASSLPGTGVEQYF. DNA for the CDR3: TGTGCCAGCAGCCTACCCGGGACAGGGGTCGAGCAGTACTTC.

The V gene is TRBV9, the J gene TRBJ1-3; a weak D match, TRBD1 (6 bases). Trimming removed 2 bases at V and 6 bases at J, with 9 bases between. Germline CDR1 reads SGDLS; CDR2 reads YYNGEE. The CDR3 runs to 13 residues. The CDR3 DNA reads TGTGCCAGCAGCGTTGAGGGGGAAAACACCATATATTTT. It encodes CASSVEGENTIYF.

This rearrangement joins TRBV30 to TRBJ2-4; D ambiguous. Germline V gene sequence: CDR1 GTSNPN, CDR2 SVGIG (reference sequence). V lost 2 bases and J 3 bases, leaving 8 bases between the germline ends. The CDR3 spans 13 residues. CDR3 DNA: TGTGCCTGGAGTAATAAGGACAAAAACATTCAGTACTTC. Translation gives CAWSNKDKNIQYF.

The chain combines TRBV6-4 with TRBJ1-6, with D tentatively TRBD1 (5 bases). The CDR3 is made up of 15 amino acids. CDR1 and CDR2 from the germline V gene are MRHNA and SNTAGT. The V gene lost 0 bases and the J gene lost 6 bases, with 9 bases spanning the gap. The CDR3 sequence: CASSDSPQGNSPLHF. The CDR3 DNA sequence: TGTGCCAGCAGTGACTCCCCGCAGGGTAATTCACCCCTCCACTTT.

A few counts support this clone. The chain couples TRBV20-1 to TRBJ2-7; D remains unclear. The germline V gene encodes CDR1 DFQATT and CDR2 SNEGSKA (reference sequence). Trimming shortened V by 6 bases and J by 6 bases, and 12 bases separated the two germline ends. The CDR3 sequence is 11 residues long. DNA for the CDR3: TGCAGTGCCGTTCTCGCGGCCGAGCAGTACTTC. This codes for CSAVLAAEQYF.

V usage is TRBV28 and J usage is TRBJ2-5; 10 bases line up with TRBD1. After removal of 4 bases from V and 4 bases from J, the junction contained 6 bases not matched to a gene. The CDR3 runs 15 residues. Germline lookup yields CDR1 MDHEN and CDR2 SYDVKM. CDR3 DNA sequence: TGTGCCAGCAGTTCACTGGGGACAGGGGTAGAGACCCAGTACTTC. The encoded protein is CASSSLGTGVETQYF.